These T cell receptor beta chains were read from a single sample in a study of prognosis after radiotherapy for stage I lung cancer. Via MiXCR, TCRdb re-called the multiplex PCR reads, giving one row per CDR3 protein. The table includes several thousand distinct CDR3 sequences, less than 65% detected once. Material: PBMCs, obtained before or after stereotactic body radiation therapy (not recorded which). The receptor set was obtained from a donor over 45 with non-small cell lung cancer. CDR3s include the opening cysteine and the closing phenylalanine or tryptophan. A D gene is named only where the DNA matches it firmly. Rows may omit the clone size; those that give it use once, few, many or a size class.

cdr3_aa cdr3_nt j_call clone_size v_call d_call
CASSHGENTEAFF TGTGCCAGCAGCCATGGAGAAAACACTGAAGCTTTCTTT TRBJ1-1 NA TRBV2 NA
CASSTVLGTDTQYF TGTGCCAGCAGTACCGTATTGGGTACAGATACGCAGTATTTT TRBJ2-3 NA TRBV27 NA
CSARDKGTGISEQFF TGCAGTGCTAGAGATAAGGGGACAGGAATTAGTGAGCAGTTCTTC TRBJ2-1 NA TRBV20-1 TRBD1
CASSLDMANEQFF TGTGCCAGCAGCCTCGACATGGCCAATGAGCAGTTCTTC TRBJ2-1 NA TRBV7-9 NA
CASSLAGGNTEAFF TGTGCCAGCAGCTTGGCAGGAGGGAACACTGAAGCTTTCTTT TRBJ1-1 medium-sized TRBV7-6 NA
CSALPPIGTDTQYF TGCAGTGCTTTACCCCCGATTGGCACAGATACGCAGTATTTT TRBJ2-3 NA TRBV20-1 NA
CSARGLTYEQYF TGCAGTGCTAGAGGACTGACCTACGAGCAGTACTTC TRBJ2-7 NA TRBV20-1 NA
CASSHTLNTEAFF TGCGCCAGCAGCCATACGTTGAACACTGAAGCTTTCTTT TRBJ1-1 NA TRBV4-3 NA
CASSLGGGGYTF TGCGCCAGCAGCTTGGGGGGCGGCGGCTACACCTTC TRBJ1-2 once TRBV5-1 NA
CASSYSDGGASYEHYF TGTGCCAGCAGTTACTCTGATGGGGGTGCATCCTACGAGCATTACTTC TRBJ2-7 NA TRBV6-9 NA
CASSPLSGRRNEQFF TGTGCCAGCTCACCACTTAGCGGGAGGAGAAATGAGCAGTTCTTC TRBJ2-1 many TRBV18 TRBD2
CASSLNREQYF TGTGCCAGCAGCCTAAATCGGGAGCAGTACTTC TRBJ2-7 NA TRBV7-8 NA
CASSLRTGYTGELFF TGTGCCAGCAGCCTTCGGACAGGCTACACCGGGGAGCTGTTTTTT TRBJ2-2 NA TRBV4-2 TRBD1
CSEKRGAYNEQFF TGCAGTGAAAAGCGGGGGGCTTACAATGAGCAGTTCTTC TRBJ2-1 NA TRBV20-1 TRBD2
CSALPGSGIDYGYTF TGCAGTGCTCTCCCCGGATCGGGGATTGACTATGGCTACACCTTC TRBJ1-2 NA TRBV20-1 NA
CASSFQGIETQYF TGCGCCAGCAGCTTTCAGGGAATAGAGACCCAGTACTTC TRBJ2-5 medium-sized TRBV5-1 NA
CAIIVQGGAFF TGTGCCATCATTGTTCAGGGGGGAGCTTTCTTT TRBJ1-1 NA TRBV6-2/TRBV6-3 TRBD1
CASSLRAGGEGGYTF TGTGCCAGCAGCTTAAGGGCAGGAGGGGAGGGTGGCTACACCTTC TRBJ1-2 NA TRBV7-6 NA
CASSFGLAETGELFF TGTGCCAGCAGTTTTGGACTAGCTGAGACCGGGGAGCTGTTTTTT TRBJ2-2 NA TRBV12-3/TRBV12-4 TRBD2
CASSNFRGYEQYF TGTGCCAGCAGCAATTTCCGGGGCTACGAGCAGTACTTC TRBJ2-7 NA TRBV11-1 NA
CAISENDGSNQPQHF TGTGCCATCAGTGAGAACGACGGTAGCAATCAGCCCCAGCATTTT TRBJ1-5 many TRBV10-3 NA
CTTAAGGASYTQYF TGTACCACCGCGGCGGGGGGGGCATCATATACGCAGTATTTT TRBJ2-3 NA TRBV6-1 TRBD2
CASSFGDSNYGYTF TGTGCCAGCAGCTTTGGGGACAGTAACTATGGCTACACCTTC TRBJ1-2 medium-sized TRBV7-2 TRBD1
CASTPSGGDSYNSPLHF TGTGCCAGCACTCCCTCGGGGGGCGACTCCTATAATTCACCCCTCCACTTT TRBJ1-6 NA TRBV2 NA
CSADDSGANVLTF TGCAGTGCTGACGACTCTGGGGCCAACGTCCTGACTTTC TRBJ2-6 NA TRBV20-1 NA
CATSYSRFHNEQFF TGTGCCACCAGTTACAGTCGTTTCCACAATGAGCAGTTTTTC TRBJ2-1 NA TRBV24-1 NA
CASSYFECRGTDTQYF TGTGCCAGCAGCTATTTTGAGTGCCGGGGCACAGATACGCAGTATTTT TRBJ2-3 NA TRBV6-9 NA
CASWGSNQPQHF TGTGCCAGTTGGGGTAGCAATCAGCCCCAGCATTTT TRBJ1-5 NA TRBV19 NA
CAVGYRGKTLSGANVLTF TGTGCAGTCGGTTATAGGGGCAAGACCCTTTCTGGGGCCAACGTCCTGACTTTC TRBJ2-6 NA TRBV6-2/TRBV6-3 NA
CATSSDSGGADEKLFF TGTGCCACCAGCAGCGACTCAGGGGGCGCGGATGAAAAACTGTTTTTT TRBJ1-4 medium-sized TRBV15 TRBD1
CASSLRSSGPNTEAFF TGCGCCAGCAGCTTACGATCTTCGGGTCCAAACACTGAAGCTTTCTTT TRBJ1-1 few TRBV5-1 NA
CATSDPSGTEVGEFF TGTGCCACCAGTGATCCGTCCGGGACAGAGGTAGGGGAGTTCTTC TRBJ2-1 medium-sized TRBV24-1 TRBD1
CASGRLAGGTDTQYF TGTGCCAGTGGAAGACTAGCGGGAGGCACAGATACGCAGTATTTT TRBJ2-3 NA TRBV19 TRBD2
CASSRDSYEQYF TGTGCCAGCAGTCGGGACAGCTACGAGCAGTACTTC TRBJ2-7 NA TRBV12-3/TRBV12-4 TRBD1
CASSNSGADNEQFF TGTGCCAGCAGTAACTCCGGGGCCGACAATGAGCAGTTCTTC TRBJ2-1 NA TRBV6-2/TRBV6-3 NA
CASSEWTGGSSPLHF TGTGCCAGCAGTGAATGGACAGGGGGTAGTTCACCCCTCCACTTT TRBJ1-6 NA TRBV6-1 TRBD1
CASSEPGLNTGELFF TGTGCCAGCAGTGAGCCGGGACTTAACACCGGGGAGCTGTTTTTT TRBJ2-2 medium-sized TRBV6-1 NA
CASRILTGASPPDTQYF TGTGCCAGCAGGATATTGACAGGGGCATCCCCTCCAGATACGCAGTATTTT TRBJ2-3 medium-sized TRBV2 TRBD1
CASSEAGTGAEQYF TGTGCCAGCAGTGAAGCGGGGACAGGGGCCGAGCAGTACTTC TRBJ2-7 NA TRBV6-1 TRBD1